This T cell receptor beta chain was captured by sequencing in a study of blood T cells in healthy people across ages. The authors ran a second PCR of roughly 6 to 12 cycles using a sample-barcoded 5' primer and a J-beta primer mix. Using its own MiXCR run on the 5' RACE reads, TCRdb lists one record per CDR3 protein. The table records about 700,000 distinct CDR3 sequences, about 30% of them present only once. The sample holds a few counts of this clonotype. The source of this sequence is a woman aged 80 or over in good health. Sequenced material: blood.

As DNA, the CDR3 is TGCGCCAGCAGACCTTCCTGGACAGGGGGCAGGAACACTGAAGCTTTCTTT. It translates to CASRPSWTGGRNTEAFF. This sequence joins TRBV5-1 and TRBJ1-1; TRBD1 aligns across 11 bases. Losses at the gene ends were 5 bases for V and 1 base for J; bases not matched to a gene: 10. CDR1 SGHRS and CDR2 YFSETQ come from the germline V gene. The CDR3 is 17 residues long.